This TCR beta chain originates from a study of T cells in Graves' hyperthyroidism and ophthalmopathy. Authors of the study amplified TCR beta CDR3 regions from RNA transcripts. The TCR CDR3 first-round RT-PCR relied on the HTBI primer set. TCRdb re-derived calls from the multiplex PCR reads in MiXCR, one entry per CDR3 protein. The sample has around 250,000 distinct CDR3 sequences, more than 12% seen once. Germline CDR1 reads SGHDN; CDR2 reads FVKESK. The CDR3 is 14 residues long. This clonotype was detected a few times. Its specificity is not known. One end of the junction does not line up with germline, which may come from a read error. Study-level points and caveats: A model using 13 V-J features told ophthalmopathy apart from stable hyperthyroidism. Ophthalmopathy onset followed model prediction by a median roughly 6 months.

For the diagnoses, clinical symptoms, serum thyroxine and TRAb, thyroid ultrasound and orbital computed tomography were used. An approximately 9.8 ml volume of fresh peripheral blood provided the PBMCs. Sequenced sample: blood. The chain joins TRBV14 to TRBJ2-7; D is unresolved. This receptor was taken from a woman between 40 and 50 years old with Graves' hyperthyroidism that later progressed to Graves' ophthalmopathy. CDR3 in DNA: TGTGCCAGCAGCCGGAGAGGTAGGACCTACGAGCGGTACTTC. Translated, it gives CASSRRGRTYERYF.